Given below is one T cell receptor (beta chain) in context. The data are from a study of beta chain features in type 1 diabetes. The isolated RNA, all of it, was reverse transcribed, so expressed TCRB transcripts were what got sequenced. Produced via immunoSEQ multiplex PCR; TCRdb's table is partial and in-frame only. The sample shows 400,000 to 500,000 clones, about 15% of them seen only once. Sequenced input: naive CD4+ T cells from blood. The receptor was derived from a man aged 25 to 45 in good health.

CDR3 region: CASRTDRGRYNEQFF. CDR3 DNA sequence: TGTGCCAGCAGGACGGACAGGGGGCGATACAATGAGCAGTTCTTC. This chain links TRBV2 with TRBJ2-1; 11 bases are a match to TRBD1. Germline CDR1 reads SNHLY; CDR2 reads FYNNEI. The CDR3 spans 15 residues. J lost 4 bases, V lost 6 bases, and 5 bases had no gene match. The complete variable domain, with remaining parts taken from reference TRBV2 and TRBJ2-1, reads EPEVTQTPSHQVTQMGQEVILRCVPISNHLYFYWYRQILGQKVEFLVSFYNNEISEKSEIFDDQFSVERPDGSNFTLKIRSTKLEDSAMYFCASRTDRGRYNEQFFGPGTRLTVL.